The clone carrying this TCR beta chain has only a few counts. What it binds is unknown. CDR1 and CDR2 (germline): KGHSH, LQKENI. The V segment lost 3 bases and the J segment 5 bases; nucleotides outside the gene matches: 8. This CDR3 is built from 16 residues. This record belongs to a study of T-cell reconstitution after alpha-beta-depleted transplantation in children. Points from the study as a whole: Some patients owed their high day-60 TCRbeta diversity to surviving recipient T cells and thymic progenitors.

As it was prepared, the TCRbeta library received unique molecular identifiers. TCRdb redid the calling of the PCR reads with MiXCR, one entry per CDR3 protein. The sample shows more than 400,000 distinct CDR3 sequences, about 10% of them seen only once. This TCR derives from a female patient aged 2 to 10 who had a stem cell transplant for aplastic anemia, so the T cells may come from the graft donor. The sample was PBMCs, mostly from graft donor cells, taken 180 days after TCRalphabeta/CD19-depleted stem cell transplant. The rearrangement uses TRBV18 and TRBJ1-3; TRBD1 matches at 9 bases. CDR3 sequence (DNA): TGTGCCAGCTCACCCGTGAACGGACAGGGGAGAAACACCATATATTTT. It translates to CASSPVNGQGRNTIYF. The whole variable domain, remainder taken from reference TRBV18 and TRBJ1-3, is NAGVMQNPRHLVRRRGQEARLRCSPMKGHSHVYWYRQLPEEGLKFMVYLQKENIIDESGMPKERFSAEFPKEGPSILRIQQVVRGDSAAYFCASSPVNGQGRNTIYFGEGSWLTVV.